This T cell receptor (beta chain) originates from a study of T cell responses to AZD1222 COVID-19 vaccine. On the study more broadly: Pooled together were second doses at about 4 or about 12 weeks.

Overall study results and limits: After two AZD1222 doses, spike-specific TCR breadth and depth rose versus day 0. It was only after the peak T cell response that any repertoires were sampled.

About this clone itself: The antigen remains unidentified.

The table came from immunoSEQ multiplex PCR; TCRdb's copy has only in-frame clones and leaves some out. The sample lists 140,000 or so clones; about 92% were seen once. Germline V gives CDR1 MDHEN, CDR2 SYDVKM. The CDR3 covers 14 residues. Trimming cost V 4 bases and J 5 bases, with 14 bases left between them. The receptor's source is an adult in good health. The chain couples TRBV28 to TRBJ2-5; tentative D call: TRBD2 (7 bases). The specimen comprised peripheral blood, sampled on day 0 of AZD1222 vaccination. The CDR3 spells CASSSPGGRETQYF. DNA for the CDR3: TGTGCCAGCAGTTCGCCGGGGGGCCGGGAGACCCAGTACTTC.